Listed below are T cell receptor beta chains from one sample, sequenced in a study of T-cell reconstitution after alpha-beta-depleted transplantation in children. MiXCR, run by TCRdb on the PCR reads, gives a single entry per CDR3 protein. The repertoire has approximately 98,000 distinct CDR3 sequences, roughly 6.1% of them found once; the top ten carry more than 20%. The specimen comprised PBMCs, mostly from graft donor cells, sampled 360 days after TCRalphabeta/CD19-depleted stem cell transplant. All receptors derive from a male patient under 10 years old who had a stem cell transplant for acute lymphoblastic leukemia, so the T cells may come from the graft donor. CDR3s include the opening cysteine and the closing phenylalanine or tryptophan.

v_gene: TRBV29-1; CDR3aa: CSVEDHKQQGTRDTQYF
v_gene: TRBV3-1; CDR3aa: CASSQGQTQYF
v_gene: TRBV29-1; CDR3aa: CSVDPEDEQYF
v_gene: TRBV7-6; CDR3aa: CASSLGVSGRILDEQFF
v_gene: TRBV12-3/TRBV12-4; CDR3aa: CASSLGPGGGNIQYF
v_gene: TRBV6-2/TRBV6-3; CDR3aa: CASSYSDEQFF
v_gene: TRBV30; CDR3aa: CAWRPTGTDTQYF
v_gene: TRBV4-3; CDR3aa: CASSQDRGESQPQHF
v_gene: TRBV7-9; CDR3aa: CASSFLTGRNTEAFF
v_gene: TRBV4-2; CDR3aa: CASSQKVPGQGVVGYTF
v_gene: TRBV9; CDR3aa: CASSVVSSGAQETQYF
v_gene: TRBV4-3; CDR3aa: CASSQEWDRAETQYF
v_gene: TRBV9; CDR3aa: CASSPRQGAYEQYF
v_gene: TRBV7-9; CDR3aa: CASSLASSGLTDTQYF
v_gene: TRBV20-1; CDR3aa: CSATPPYPVMVGTQYF
v_gene: TRBV4-3; CDR3aa: CASSQGTGGQQDNSPLHF
v_gene: TRBV2; CDR3aa: CATPEGARYGYTF
v_gene: TRBV27; CDR3aa: CASSLVGMNSPLHF
v_gene: TRBV7-8; CDR3aa: CASGLETQYF
v_gene: TRBV5-6; CDR3aa: CASSLRGPPSTDTQYF
v_gene: TRBV5-1; CDR3aa: CASSLGRKPYF
v_gene: TRBV20-1; CDR3aa: CSARSMRTGTSYEQYF
v_gene: TRBV20-1; CDR3aa: CSALTSGGANGELFF
v_gene: TRBV29-1; CDR3aa: CSVGIRGSGTEAFF
v_gene: TRBV7-8; CDR3aa: CASSPGAGGRGGELFF
v_gene: TRBV6-1; CDR3aa: CASSANRIARTF
v_gene: TRBV11-2; CDR3aa: CASTANNQGDREF
v_gene: TRBV28; CDR3aa: CASRLSGRVGDTQYF
v_gene: TRBV5-5; CDR3aa: CASIGGSSYNEQFF
v_gene: TRBV7-9; CDR3aa: CASSRSGRGTYEQYF
v_gene: TRBV27; CDR3aa: CASSTRQGNQPQHF
v_gene: TRBV6-4; CDR3aa: CASSGPGHLMGQETQYF
v_gene: TRBV7-6; CDR3aa: CASSDEPPNSGNTIYF
v_gene: TRBV19; CDR3aa: CASSIGGGAYNEQFF
v_gene: TRBV19; CDR3aa: CASSIVTADTIYF
v_gene: TRBV5-4; CDR3aa: CASSRTVLEKAFF
v_gene: TRBV6-1; CDR3aa: CASSEASGDNSPLHF
v_gene: TRBV15; CDR3aa: CATSRDRGSYNEQFF
v_gene: TRBV6-2/TRBV6-3; CDR3aa: CASSPPARSDYEQYF
v_gene: TRBV7-2; CDR3aa: CASSSRQGRKETQYF
v_gene: TRBV7-9; CDR3aa: CASSSTAEQYF
v_gene: TRBV4-3; CDR3aa: CASSGSRVFHDEQFF
v_gene: TRBV10-3; CDR3aa: CAISTASGRRDTQYF
v_gene: TRBV4-3; CDR3aa: CASSLRGGKYGTIYF
v_gene: TRBV3-1; CDR3aa: CASCFPSGRDLSYNEQFF
v_gene: TRBV28; CDR3aa: CASRSPEGFSYEQYF
v_gene: TRBV7-9; CDR3aa: CASSEGGMNTEAFF
v_gene: TRBV20-1; CDR3aa: CSAMTVPSDYGYTF
v_gene: TRBV20-1; CDR3aa: CSASDRSSYEQYF
v_gene: TRBV10-3; CDR3aa: CAINDRGVHTEAFF